This T cell receptor (beta chain) emerged from a study of blood T cell repertoires in COVID-19 (dated by TCRdb to the early 2020s). Broadly, across the study: Samples from collaborators originated in the United States, Italy and Spain and spanned both the acute and convalescent phases of COVID-19. HLA class I and class II types, where available, came from metadata supplied by the sample provider rather than from assay-based typing. The samples were drawn from two sources: the first 160 participants of the ongoing ImmuneRACE study, and fewer than 1,500 subjects contributed by 6 global collaborators. Subjects who had been exposed to COVID-19, were actively infected with it, or had recovered from it provided the deeply sampled blood TCRbeta repertoires that made up the dataset. The material from the prospective study consisted of cDNA or gDNA derived from T cells, B-cell-depleted T cells, or PBMCs. The repertoires were released in a freely available public database intended as a resource for research on the immune response to SARS-CoV-2. The sample metadata nearly always contained a de-identified subject ID, COVID-19 status, age in years and sex.

V is shortened by 2 bases, J by 7 bases, and the region joining them spans 15 bases. The CDR3 contains 16 residues, cysteine and phenylalanine counted. Only the CDR3 portion is preserved as DNA: 48 bases, with reading frame beginning at the first base. CDR1 MNHNS and CDR2 SASEGT were looked up in the germline V gene. Turning to this clone: Its specific antigen is unknown. Per-base qualities were not stored, and no clone one base away is much larger.

Samples from volunteer blood donors who had recovered from COVID-19 were contributed by a second Seattle source. Whole blood was collected in K2EDTA tubes by collaborating institutions according to the institutions' own protocols. For TCRbeta analysis, collaborators shipped samples as frozen whole blood, isolated PBMCs, or DNA extracted from either of those sample types. TCRbeta CDR3 regions were amplified from genomic DNA by means of the immunoSEQ Assay, a bias-controlled multiplex PCR. Per the authors' processing: The number of nucleated cells in each sample was estimated from the amplification of reference gene primers within the assay. Sequence reads were collapsed and filtered to measure the absolute abundance of every unique TCRbeta CDR3 rearrangement. For each sample, productive Simpson clonality was calculated as the square root of Simpson's diversity index across productive rearrangements. Drawn from immuneACCESS, this table holds only the in-frame rearrangements with V and J called that TCRdb kept. Clones are partly lost; checked studies trace under half to an unresolved V gene and leave the rest unexplained. The DNA gave D and trimming, while V, J and clone size come from that table. The sample table contains a few hundred thousand clones; only one count was recorded for approximately 87% of them. Jointly, the top ten make up about 4.3% of the sample.

Study-wide findings and limitations: The quantity of clinical and demographic metadata differed by source and by participant and was supplied without curation.

The V and J genes are TRBV6-1 and TRBJ1-6; the D gene is unclear. This clonotype originated in a man in his fifties or sixties who had recovered from COVID-19. The source material was peripheral blood. The CDR3 region: CASSESPGALNSPLHF. In nucleotide form, the sequence is TGTGCCAGCAGTGAATCCCCGGGAGCACTGAATTCACCCCTCCACTTT.